These 30 T cell receptor beta chains originate from one sample sequenced in a study of T cell responses to AZD1222 COVID-19 vaccine. The data were produced by immunoSEQ multiplex PCR, yet TCRdb's version contains in-frame clones alone and is incomplete. The profile shows 100,000 or so clones, 88% of them singletons. The source was peripheral blood, collected on day 0 of AZD1222 vaccination. The receptors were sampled from an adult in good health.

The chain employs TRBV28 and TRBJ2-1; no reliable D call. V lost 3 bases and J lost 8, with 20 bases in between. The CDR3 length is 16 residues. The germline V gene has CDR1 MDHEN and CDR2 SYDVKM. The CDR3 DNA is TGTGCCAGCAGTTTTACTACCGATGGGCAAACGTATGAGCAGTTCTTC. It translates to CASSFTTDGQTYEQFF.

This clone has only a few counts. J is TRBJ2-7 and V is TRBV20-1; weak D call: TRBD2 (6 bases). V was trimmed by 3 bases and J by 2 bases, leaving 20 bases between them. CDR1 and CDR2 from the germline V gene are DFQATT and SNEGSKA (reference sequence). The CDR3 is 16 amino acids. The CDR3 region is CSASSDRETWTYEQYF. The CDR3 nucleotides read TGCAGTGCTAGTAGTGACCGGGAGACTTGGACCTACGAGCAGTACTTC.

The sample holds a few counts of this clone. It is unclear where the CDR3 begins or ends on the DNA, so no DNA is shown, and the CDR3 is as TCRdb lists it. V usage is TRBV9 and J usage is TRBJ2-1; the tabulated D call, TRBD2, remains unverified against the DNA. Germline V lookup: CDR1 SGDLS, CDR2 YYNGEE. The CDR3 sequence runs 16 residues, both termini included. This CDR3 is CASSVGEGTSAKRPFF.

The CDR3 loop reads CASSPGAAVYF. The CDR3 nucleotides read TGTGCCAGCTCACCGGGAGCAGCGGTGTATTTT. The chain couples TRBV18 to TRBJ2-3; TRBD2 is a possible D gene (5 bases). Trimming pared 3 bases from V and 14 bases from J, leaving 12 bases between. Germline assignment: CDR1 KGHSH and CDR2 LQKENI. The CDR3 consists of 11 residues.

V usage is TRBV6-2 or TRBV6-3 and J usage is TRBJ2-1; 11 nucleotides line up with TRBD2. The CDR3 length is 12 residues. After removal of 6 bases from V and 15 bases from J, the junction contained 7 bases not matched to a gene. Germline V gene sequence: CDR1 MNHEY, CDR2 SVGEGT. CDR3 amino acids: CASSPLAGGWFF. In nucleotides, the CDR3 is TGTGCCAGCAGCCCCCTAGCGGGAGGTTGGTTCTTC.

This sequence joins TRBV7-2 and TRBJ2-7; 11 bases fit TRBD2. The V and J ends lost 4 bases and 4 bases, in that order; junction bases with no gene match: 12. Germline V gene data show CDR1 as SGHTA and CDR2 as FQGNSA. This CDR3 is built from 17 residues. The CDR3 is CASSSGGTSGSFYEQYF. The CDR3 bases are TGTGCCAGCAGCTCCGGGGGCACTAGCGGGAGCTTTTACGAGCAGTACTTC.

This sequence joins TRBV29-1 and TRBJ2-1, with D possibly being TRBD2 (6 bases). The CDR3 has 15 residues. V was clipped by 7 bases and J by 9 bases, with 25 bases between them. Germline CDR1 SQVTM, CDR2 ANQGSEA. The CDR3 spells CSAWGFGGRFTEQFF. CDR3 bases: TGCAGCGCCTGGGGGTTCGGGGGTAGGTTCACTGAGCAGTTCTTC.

V gene TRBV19 combines with J gene TRBJ2-1, with a tentative D call TRBD1 (5 bases). Germline CDR1 and CDR2: LNHDA and SQIVND (reference sequence). The CDR3 is 11 residues long. V lost 6 bases and J 11 bases, leaving 11 bases between the germline ends. CDR3 sequence reads: CASRAGQKQFF. CDR3 sequence (DNA): TGTGCCAGTAGGGCAGGGCAGAAGCAGTTCTTC. The whole variable domain, filled in from reference TRBV19 and TRBJ2-1, reads DGGITQSPKYLFRKEGQNVTLSCEQNLNHDAMYWYRQDPGQGLRLIYYSQIVNDFQKGDIAEGYSVSREKKESFPLTVTSAQKNPTAFYLCASRAGQKQFFGPGTRLTVL.

This chain links TRBV11-2 with TRBJ2-5; TRBD2 matches 7 bases. Germline CDR1 is SGHAT and CDR2 is FQNNGV. The CDR3 sequence is 10 residues long. The DNA of the CDR3 is TGTGCTAGCGGGCGGGAGACCCAGTACTTC. This codes for CASGRETQYF.

The gene calls are TRBV29-1 and TRBJ2-7; D is unresolved. The CDR3 contains 11 residues. The V end was cut by 1 base, the J end by 5 bases, with 6 bases between. In germline, CDR1 is SQVTM, CDR2 ANQGSEA. For the CDR3, the DNA is TGCAGCGTTGAAGGGGTCCACGAGCAGTACTTC. Protein sequence: CSVEGVHEQYF.

This clone appeared once. This sequence joins TRBV19 and TRBJ2-2, with 12 nucleotides matching TRBD2. The germline V gene encodes CDR1 LNHDA and CDR2 SQIVND (reference sequence). The V segment lost 1 base and the J segment 5 bases; nucleotides outside the gene matches: 5. The CDR3 extends over 17 amino acids. The CDR3 sequence is CASSIGLAGGRTGELFF. Here the CDR3 DNA reads TGTGCCAGTAGTATAGGGCTAGCGGGAGGGAGGACCGGGGAGCTGTTTTTT. Combining the CDR3 with reference TRBV19 and TRBJ2-2 gives the whole variable domain DGGITQSPKYLFRKEGQNVTLSCEQNLNHDAMYWYRQDPGQGLRLIYYSQIVNDFQKGDIAEGYSVSREKKESFPLTVTSAQKNPTAFYLCASSIGLAGGRTGELFFGEGSRLTVL.

The chain recombines TRBV4-3 with TRBJ1-2, with D perhaps TRBD1 (6 bases). This CDR3 comprises 16 residues. Deletions cut 0 bases from V and 3 bases from J, with 14 bases between. The germline V gene encodes CDR1 LGHNA and CDR2 YSLEER. The CDR3 DNA reads as TGCGCCAGCAGCCAAGATCTGGGGGGCGACGACTATGGCTACACCTTC. This codes for CASSQDLGGDDYGYTF.

This clone was detected only once. The chain carries TRBV25-1 and TRBJ1-2; D is ambiguous. The CDR3 consists of 15 residues. V lost 0 bases and J 4 bases, leaving 12 bases between the germline ends. Germline V gives CDR1 MGHDK, CDR2 SYGVNS. In DNA, the CDR3 is TGTGCCAGCAGTGAATATTTCGCGGACGGCTATGGCTACACCTTC. Its translation: CASSEYFADGYGYTF.

The chain combines TRBV7-2 with TRBJ2-5, with a possible D match to TRBD1 (5 bases). The CDR3 loop spans 15 amino acids. The germline gives CDR1 SGHTA, CDR2 FQGNSA. The germline V and J ends were trimmed by 0 bases and 1 base, with 9 bases remaining between them. The CDR3 DNA reads as TGTGCCAGCAGCTTAGCATTCACAGGCCAAGAGACCCAGTACTTC. This sequence encodes CASSLAFTGQETQYF.

The chain links TRBV7-2 to TRBJ2-2; 13 bases align to TRBD2. Germline trimming cut 6 bases from V and 4 bases from J; bases unmatched to any gene: 5. Germline V gene data show CDR1 as SGHTA and CDR2 as FQGNSA. The CDR3 extends over 16 amino acids. CDR3 DNA: TGTGCCAGCAGTTTGGGACTAGCGGGACCCACCGGGGAGCTGTTTTTT. It is translated as CASSLGLAGPTGELFF.

This sequence joins TRBV29-1 and TRBJ2-3; 16 bases are a match to TRBD2. The CDR3 covers 17 residues. Trimming took 7 bases from V and 3 from J; bases not matched to a gene: 10. Germline V gene sequence: CDR1 SQVTM, CDR2 ANQGSEA. The CDR3 loop reads CSAPGTSGRAKTDTQYF. The CDR3 DNA reads as TGCAGCGCTCCGGGGACTAGCGGGAGGGCCAAAACAGATACGCAGTATTTT.

The chain uses TRBV5-1 and TRBJ2-3; D remains unclear. CDR3 size: 14 residues. The germline CDR1 and CDR2 sequences are SGHRS and YFSETQ. Deletions cut 3 bases from V and 0 bases from J, with 8 bases between. Here the CDR3 DNA reads TGCGCCAGCAGCTCTGGACGGAGCACAGATACGCAGTATTTT. Amino acid sequence: CASSSGRSTDTQYF.

The chain has TRBV29-1 and TRBJ2-7, with D tentatively TRBD1 or TRBD2 (6 bases each). Trimming cost V 7 bases and J 5 bases, with 18 bases left between them. This CDR3 contains 13 residues. CDR1 SQVTM and CDR2 ANQGSEA come from the germline V gene. CDR3 amino acids: CSAEEGGRNEQYF. CDR3 bases: TGCAGCGCCGAGGAGGGGGGCCGAAACGAGCAGTACTTC.

V gene TRBV7-3 combines with J gene TRBJ2-3; 7 bases align to TRBD2. CDR3 length: 16 amino acids. Germline CDR1 is SGHTA and CDR2 is FQGTGA. With V trimmed by 5 bases and J by 2 bases, 10 bases remained unmatched. CDR3 sequence (DNA): TGTGCCAGCAGCGCGCAATCCGGGACTACCACAGATACGCAGTATTTT. This encodes CASSAQSGTTTDTQYF.

The chain combines TRBV6-4 with TRBJ2-7; 7 nucleotides agree with TRBD2. V lost 2 bases to trimming and J lost 6 bases; unmatched junction nucleotides: 4. The CDR3 runs to 13 residues. Germline CDR1 and CDR2: MRHNA and SNTAGT. This CDR3 is CASSDGERGEQYF. CDR3 nucleotide sequence: TGTGCCAGCAGTGACGGGGAGCGGGGCGAGCAGTACTTC.

The chain has TRBV7-2 and TRBJ2-7; 10 nucleotides line up with TRBD2. Losses at the gene ends were 3 bases for V and 6 bases for J; bases not matched to a gene: 8. This CDR3 is 15 amino acids long. Germline V gene data show CDR1 as SGHTA and CDR2 as FQGNSA. Here the CDR3 reads CASSLGLTSGIEQYF. The CDR3, as DNA: TGTGCCAGCAGCTTGGGCCTTACTAGCGGGATCGAGCAGTACTTC.

This clone was picked up a small number of times. The J gene is TRBJ1-3, the V gene TRBV7-2; 8 bases agree with TRBD1. The germline V gene has CDR1 SGHTA and CDR2 FQGNSA. The length of the CDR3 is 16 residues. Trimming at V came to 4 bases and at J to 0 bases, leaving 5 bases not matched to a gene. The CDR3 DNA reads as TGTGCCAGCAGCTCCGGGACAGGTTTCTCTGGAAACACCATATATTTT. The encoded protein is CASSSGTGFSGNTIYF.

V and J are TRBV7-8 and TRBJ1-1; a possible D gene is TRBD1 (6 bases). The germline V gene encodes CDR1 SGHVS and CDR2 FQNEAQ. This CDR3 is built from 16 residues. V shed 2 bases and J shed 4 bases, with 17 bases lying between them. The CDR3: CASSLPNRVTSTEAFF. In DNA, the CDR3 is TGTGCCAGCAGCTTACCAAACAGGGTAACTAGCACTGAAGCTTTCTTT.

The CDR3 nucleotides read TGTGCCAGCAGCCAAAAGGGGACGAACTATGGCTACACCTTC. Its protein product is CASSQKGTNYGYTF. This chain joins TRBV14 and TRBJ1-2, with D perhaps TRBD1 (5 bases). The CDR3 runs to 14 residues. CDR1 is SGHDN, CDR2 FVKESK, per germline. The V and J ends lost 2 bases and 2 bases respectively, with 9 bases between them.

The table lists this clone with a few counts. The chain has TRBV30 and TRBJ1-6; D not resolved. The germline CDR1 and CDR2 sequences are GTSNPN and SVGIG (reference sequence). The germline V and J ends were trimmed by 2 bases and 8 bases, with 10 bases remaining between them. CDR3 size: 13 residues. The CDR3 DNA sequence: TGTGCCTGGAGTAGAGGCGTGGATTCACCCCTCCACTTT. Encoded protein: CAWSRGVDSPLHF.

V usage is TRBV6-5 and J usage is TRBJ1-1; TRBD1 might be the D (6 bases). The V end lost 5 bases, the J end lost 4 bases, and 17 bases lay between the germline ends. The CDR3 sequence is 15 residues long. Germline assignment: CDR1 MNHEY and CDR2 SVGAGI. The CDR3 DNA reads as TGTGCCAGCAGTCAAACCCCGACAGGAACCACTGAAGCTTTCTTT. Its translation is CASSQTPTGTTEAFF.

This chain connects TRBV5-1 to TRBJ2-7; 7 bases align to TRBD1. The trim removed 4 bases at V and 3 bases at J, leaving 16 bases unmatched. CDR3 length: 17 amino acids. Germline values: CDR1 SGHRS, CDR2 YFSETQ. Written as DNA, the CDR3 is TGCGCCAGCAGCCCGAGGGCGACAGGGATCAGCGACTACGAGCAGTACTTC. Its translation is CASSPRATGISDYEQYF.

The rearrangement uses TRBV2 and TRBJ1-1; D is undetermined. Germline V lookup: CDR1 SNHLY, CDR2 FYNNEI. The V end was cut by 4 bases, the J end by 0 bases, with 6 bases between. The CDR3 spans 13 residues. CDR3 amino acids: CASSAGLNTEAFF. As DNA, the CDR3 is TGTGCCAGCAGTGCGGGGTTGAACACTGAAGCTTTCTTT. Filled out from reference TRBV2 and TRBJ1-1, the complete variable domain reads EPEVTQTPSHQVTQMGQEVILRCVPISNHLYFYWYRQILGQKVEFLVSFYNNEISEKSEIFDDQFSVERPDGSNFTLKIRSTKLEDSAMYFCASSAGLNTEAFFGQGTRLTVV.

This clone has just one count. The chain combines TRBV4-1 with TRBJ2-1; perhaps D is TRBD1 or TRBD2 (5 bases each). CDR3 size: 16 residues. Trimming pared 8 bases from V and 7 bases from J, leaving 24 bases between. Germline V lookup: CDR1 MGHRA, CDR2 YSYEKL. DNA for the CDR3: TGCGCCAGCGGCCTGAGAGGGGCAGGGCGAAGAAATGAGCAGTTCTTC. This sequence encodes CASGLRGAGRRNEQFF.

The chain is built from TRBV7-2 and TRBJ1-4; possible D gene TRBD1, 5 bases. The CDR3 has 15 residues. Germline V gene data show CDR1 as SGHTA and CDR2 as FQGNSA. V gave up 5 bases and J gave up 7 bases, with 17 bases separating them. DNA for the CDR3: TGTGCCAGCAGCCCCCAGGGTGGATCGGGTGAAAAACTGTTTTTT. Residues: CASSPQGGSGEKLFF.